This T cell receptor beta chain was recovered during a study of cytomegalovirus exposure and HLA in healthy donors. Profiling relied on immunoSEQ multiplex PCR, and the TCRdb table lists in-frame clones only, not all of them. The sample lists 90,000 to 150,000 clones, 88% occurring once. The CDR3 runs 12 residues. V lost 5 bases, J lost 11 bases, and 15 bases lay in between. Germline V gives CDR1 MNHEY, CDR2 SMNVEV (reference sequence). What was sequenced was PBMCs. This clonotype was sampled from a woman aged 18-35 years in good health and CMV-seropositive. This sequence joins TRBV27 and TRBJ1-1; TRBD1 is a possible D gene (5 bases). The CDR3 nucleotides are TGTGCCAGCAGTACGCAGGGATTAGGGGCTTTCTTT. This codes for CASSTQGLGAFF.